The 27 T cell receptor beta chains given below trace back to one sample, sequenced in a study of technical replicates of blood from a few donors. The data were produced by immunoSEQ multiplex PCR, yet TCRdb's version contains in-frame clones alone and is incomplete. The data contain approximately 87,000 clones, around 90% of them singletons. Sequenced material: T cells isolated from PBMCs. These receptors were collected from a human donor in good health. Some clones in this sample may be carry-over from other donors' samples.

This chain joins TRBV7-2 and TRBJ1-5; TRBD1 is a possible D gene (6 bases). The CDR3 consists of 12 residues. Germline V gene lookup returns CDR1 SGHTA and CDR2 FQGNSA. V was clipped by 4 bases and J by 7 bases, with 8 bases between them. DNA for the CDR3: TGTGCCAGCAGCTCTACAGGGCAGCCCCAGCATTTT. It specifies CASSSTGQPQHF. The entire variable domain, with the rest obtained from reference TRBV7-2 and TRBJ1-5, is as follows: GAGVSQSPSNKVTEKGKDVELRCDPISGHTALYWYRQSLGQGLEFLIYFQGNSAPDKSGLPSDRFSAERTGGSVSTLTIQRTQQEDSAVYLCASSSTGQPQHFGDGTRLSIL.

The genes are TRBV11-2 and TRBJ2-1, with 7 bases matching TRBD2. From germline, CDR1 is SGHAT and CDR2 FQNNGV. This CDR3 has 14 amino acids. Unmatched junction bases numbered 2, after V lost 1 base and J lost 5 bases. The CDR3 DNA reads TGTGCCAGCAGCTTAGCTAGCGGCCACAATGAGCAGTTCTTC. This encodes CASSLASGHNEQFF.

The chain has TRBV7-2 and TRBJ1-2, with no clear D. The V gene's germline CDR1 is SGHTA and CDR2 FQGNSA. V lost 2 bases and J 2 bases, leaving 6 bases between the germline ends. The CDR3 consists of 13 residues. As DNA, the CDR3 is TGTGCCAGCAGCTTATTCAGGAACTATGGCTACACCTTC. Translated: CASSLFRNYGYTF.

Only one count was recorded for this clone. The chain joins TRBV6-4 to TRBJ2-3; 14 bases fit TRBD2. The length of the CDR3 is 16 residues. The V gene's germline CDR1 is MRHNA and CDR2 SNTAGT. The J segment lost 5 bases and the V segment lost 4 bases, leaving 5 bases of the junction unmatched. The CDR3 DNA reads TGTGCCAGCAGTGTTGGACTAGCGGGAGGTAGAGATACGCAGTATTTT. Translation gives CASSVGLAGGRDTQYF.

V gene TRBV7-9 combines with J gene TRBJ1-3; D not certain. Trimming pared 3 bases from V and 14 bases from J, leaving 26 bases between. Germline assignment: CDR1 SEHNR and CDR2 FQNEAQ (reference sequence). The CDR3 length is 16 residues. DNA for the CDR3: TGTGCCAGCAGCTTGGGTAACCGGGAGATCGGTCCGAATGTATATTTT. Encoded protein: CASSLGNREIGPNVYF. The whole variable domain, remainder taken from reference TRBV7-9 and TRBJ1-3, is DTGVSQNPRHKITKRGQNVTFRCDPISEHNRLYWYRQTLGQGPEFLTYFQNEAQLEKSRLLSDRFSAERPKGSFSTLEIQRTEQGDSAMYLCASSLGNREIGPNVYFGEGSWLTVV.

The chain has TRBV18 and TRBJ1-3, with TRBD1 as a possible D gene (5 bases). Germline V gives CDR1 KGHSH, CDR2 LQKENI. The ends were cut back, 3 bases at V and 0 bases at J, with 12 bases in the middle. The CDR3 has 16 residues. CDR3 residues: CASSPPRVLSGNTIYF. DNA for the CDR3: TGTGCCAGCTCACCCCCCAGGGTTCTCTCTGGAAACACCATATATTTT.

V and J are TRBV7-3 and TRBJ2-2; 7 bases map to TRBD1. Trimming removed 2 bases from V and 2 bases from J; junction bases left unmatched: 5. This CDR3 has 16 amino acids. Germline V gene sequence: CDR1 SGHTA, CDR2 FQGTGA. CDR3 protein: CASSLLGQLNTGELFF. CDR3 DNA sequence: TGTGCCAGCAGCTTATTGGGACAGTTAAACACCGGGGAGCTGTTTTTT.

The table lists this clone with a count of one. This chain uses TRBV9 with TRBJ2-7; no firm D call. This CDR3 contains 14 residues. Between the trimmed V and J ends, which lost 0 bases and 2 bases, there was a span of 9 bases. Germline CDR1 and CDR2: SGDLS and YYNGEE. Here the CDR3 reads CASSVELFPYEQYF. The CDR3 bases are TGTGCCAGCAGCGTAGAGCTGTTTCCCTACGAGCAGTACTTC.

The rearrangement links TRBV6-6 to TRBJ2-7, with 13 nucleotides matching TRBD2. Losses at the gene ends were 5 bases for V and 5 bases for J; bases not matched to a gene: 6. This CDR3 contains 15 residues. CDR1 and CDR2 (germline): MNHNY, SVGAGI (reference sequence). CDR3 sequence (DNA): TGTGCCAGCAGTCTTGGACTAGCGGGAGCAAACGAGCAGTACTTC. It encodes CASSLGLAGANEQYF.

The chain combines TRBV27 with TRBJ2-1; 16 nucleotides align to TRBD2. Germline CDR1 MNHEY, CDR2 SMNVEV (reference sequence). This CDR3 is 15 amino acids long. V lost 6 bases and J lost 6; bases outside the gene matches: 2. CDR3 region: CASRGLAGGSNEQFF. Written as DNA, the CDR3 is TGTGCCAGCAGGGGACTAGCGGGAGGGTCCAATGAGCAGTTCTTC.

The V call is TRBV12-2, the J call TRBJ2-1; the table's TRBD2 call for D was not verified on the DNA. TRBV12-2 is flagged as a pseudogene. This CDR3 has 17 residues. The CDR3 region has the DNA TGTGCAAGTCGCTTGCTAGCGGGGGGAAGCTCCTACAATGAGCAGTTCTTC. This translates into CASRLLAGGSSYNEQFF.

The rearrangement uses TRBV7-9 and TRBJ1-3, with TRBD1 as a possible D gene (5 bases). Germline CDR1 is SEHNR and CDR2 is FQNEAQ (reference sequence). This CDR3 is 17 amino acids long. V gave up 3 bases and J gave up 1 base, with 16 bases separating them. The DNA of the CDR3 is TGTGCCAGCAGCTTGAACCCAGGGATCCATTCTGGAAACACCATATATTTT. It specifies CASSLNPGIHSGNTIYF.

The chain joins TRBV19 to TRBJ2-7; no reliable D call. Germline CDR1 LNHDA, CDR2 SQIVND (reference sequence). The length of the CDR3 is 12 residues. Between the trimmed V and J ends, which lost 5 bases and 2 bases, there was a span of 7 bases. The CDR3 is CASSRGPYEQYF. The CDR3, as DNA: TGTGCCAGTAGTCGCGGCCCCTACGAGCAGTACTTC.

To note about this clone: Other DNA variants within this sample encode the same CDR3. This chain connects TRBV5-1 to TRBJ2-7; maybe TRBD2 (5 bases). Trimming took 2 bases from V and 3 from J, leaving 6 bases between them. The CDR3 has 12 amino acids. Germline V gene sequence: CDR1 SGHRS, CDR2 YFSETQ. This CDR3 reads CASSLSGYEQYF. The CDR3, as DNA: TGCGCCAGCAGCTTAAGCGGCTACGAGCAGTACTTC.

The chain uses TRBV18 and TRBJ2-1, with 7 bases identical to TRBD2. Per the germline V gene, CDR1 is KGHSH and CDR2 is LQKENI. This CDR3 spans 12 amino acids. The ends lost 5 bases at V and 8 bases at J; junction bases unmatched: 3. CDR3 nucleotides: TGTGCCAGCTCATGGGAGGGGCATGAGCAGTTCTTC. Protein sequence: CASSWEGHEQFF. Full variable domain (missing parts from reference TRBV18 and TRBJ2-1): NAGVMQNPRHLVRRRGQEARLRCSPMKGHSHVYWYRQLPEEGLKFMVYLQKENIIDESGMPKERFSAEFPKEGPSILRIQQVVRGDSAAYFCASSWEGHEQFFGPGTRLTVL.

V and J are TRBV6-5 and TRBJ1-1; 8 bases match TRBD1. CDR1 is MNHEY, CDR2 SVGAGI, per germline. CDR3 size: 12 residues. J gave up 7 bases and V 5 bases, and 3 bases lay outside the gene matches. DNA of the CDR3: TGTGCCAGCAGTAGGGACAGGTATGAAGCTTTCTTT. Its protein product is CASSRDRYEAFF.

The chain recombines TRBV15 with TRBJ2-1; 12 positions agree with TRBD2. The junction had 5 bases not matched to a gene; V was cut back by 5 bases and J by 6 bases. The length of the CDR3 is 15 residues. Germline-derived CDR1 and CDR2 are LNHNV and YYDKDF (reference sequence). The CDR3 region is CATSPRLAGANEQFF. Here the CDR3 DNA reads TGTGCCACCAGCCCTCGACTAGCGGGAGCCAATGAGCAGTTCTTC.

The rearrangement joins TRBV11-1 to TRBJ2-5, with a weak D call TRBD2 (6 bases). Germline CDR1 and CDR2: SGHAT and FQDESV (reference sequence). The length of the CDR3 is 14 residues. Trimming cost V 5 bases and J 5 bases, with 15 bases left between them. The CDR3 sequence is CASSRHGGQETQYF. The CDR3 bases are TGTGCCAGCAGCCGCCACGGAGGGCAGGAGACCCAGTACTTC.

This chain links TRBV7-2 with TRBJ1-4, with TRBD1 matching over 7 bases. The CDR3 has 13 residues. Trimming removed 5 bases from V and 7 bases from J; junction bases left unmatched: 4. CDR1 and CDR2 (germline): SGHTA, FQGNSA. Here the CDR3 reads CASSLNRGEKLFF. The CDR3 nucleotides read TGTGCCAGCAGCCTGAACAGGGGTGAAAAACTGTTTTTT. Full variable domain (rest looked up from reference TRBV7-2 and TRBJ1-4): GAGVSQSPSNKVTEKGKDVELRCDPISGHTALYWYRQSLGQGLEFLIYFQGNSAPDKSGLPSDRFSAERTGGSVSTLTIQRTQQEDSAVYLCASSLNRGEKLFFGSGTQLSVL.

V and J are TRBV4-3 and TRBJ2-5; weak D call: TRBD2 (6 bases). Per the germline V gene, CDR1 is LGHNA and CDR2 is YSLEER. The CDR3 consists of 16 residues. Trimming cost V 0 bases and J 4 bases, with 15 bases left between them. This CDR3 is CASSQDLRGGRETQYF. The CDR3 DNA reads TGCGCCAGCAGCCAAGATTTGAGGGGAGGACGAGAGACCCAGTACTTC.

The V call is TRBV11-3, the J call TRBJ2-7; TRBD1 aligns across 8 bases. The CDR3 has 15 amino acids. Germline V gives CDR1 SGHNT, CDR2 YENEEA. J lost 1 base, V lost 4 bases, and 6 bases had no gene match. For the CDR3, the DNA is TGTGCCAGCAGCTCACCAGGGGGCGAATCCTACGAGCAGTACTTC. Protein sequence: CASSSPGGESYEQYF.

J is TRBJ2-3 and V is TRBV5-1, with unresolved D. Between the trimmed V and J ends, which lost 6 bases and 4 bases, there was a span of 6 bases. The CDR3 loop spans 11 amino acids. From germline, CDR1 is SGHRS and CDR2 YFSETQ. CDR3 protein: CASIPPDTQYF. CDR3 nucleotides: TGCGCCAGCATTCCTCCAGATACGCAGTATTTT.

The V gene is TRBV5-4, the J gene TRBJ1-1; 7 bases agree with TRBD1. CDR1 is SGHNT, CDR2 YYREEE, per germline (reference sequence). This CDR3 is 14 amino acids long. Unmatched junction bases numbered 7, after V lost 6 bases and J lost 2 bases. CDR3 coding DNA: TGTGCCAGCAACAGGGGACAGCTAAACACTGAAGCTTTCTTT. Amino acids: CASNRGQLNTEAFF.

The chain carries TRBV2 and TRBJ2-5; the D is unclear. Trimming removed 4 bases from V and 6 bases from J, with 9 bases in between. CDR1 is SNHLY and CDR2 is FYNNEI in the germline V gene. The CDR3 spans 12 residues. Written as DNA, the CDR3 is TGTGCCAGCAGTGTTGATCTAAAGACCCAGTACTTC. It yields the protein CASSVDLKTQYF.

The V gene is TRBV11-2, the J gene TRBJ2-3, with 7 bases lining up with TRBD2. In germline, CDR1 is SGHAT, CDR2 FQNNGV. This CDR3 has 17 residues. The junction had 7 bases not matched to a gene; V was cut back by 1 base and J by 0 bases. This chain's CDR3 is CASSLGFSGPSTDTQYF. As DNA, the CDR3 is TGTGCCAGCAGCTTAGGGTTTAGCGGGCCTAGCACAGATACGCAGTATTTT.

The count of this clone is one. The J gene is TRBJ1-6, the V gene TRBV5-1, with 8 bases matching TRBD1. This CDR3 has 15 amino acids. V dropped 4 bases and J dropped 10; count of bases not matched to a gene: 10. Germline V gene data show CDR1 as SGHRS and CDR2 as YFSETQ. Written as DNA, the CDR3 is TGCGCCAGCAGCCCCAGACAGGGGAAGGAATCACCCCTCCACTTT. It is translated as CASSPRQGKESPLHF. Full variable domain (rest looked up from reference TRBV5-1 and TRBJ1-6): KAGVTQTPRYLIKTRGQQVTLSCSPISGHRSVSWYQQTPGQGLQFLFEYFSETQRNKGNFPGRFSGRQFSNSRSEMNVSTLELGDSALYLCASSPRQGKESPLHFGNGTRLTVT.

V and J are TRBV19 and TRBJ1-3; TRBD1 matches 8 bases. Trimming took 3 bases from V and 0 from J; bases not matched to a gene: 10. Looked up from germline, CDR1 is LNHDA and CDR2 is SQIVND (reference sequence). The CDR3 totals 18 residues. CDR3 in amino acids: CASSIRQGTYNSGNTIYF. In DNA form, the CDR3 reads TGTGCCAGTAGTATTCGACAGGGGACTTACAACTCTGGAAACACCATATATTTT.